The following is a TCR beta chain sequence with its context. Its specificity is not known. This specimen belongs to a study of T cell responses to AZD1222 COVID-19 vaccine. Study findings and constraints: Mostly white British, mostly female donors; authors suggested clonal diversity may be underestimated. Reportedly, nearly half of unique spike TCRs recognized epitopes outside B.1.351/B.1.1.7 mutations.

V shed 5 bases and J 4 bases; nucleotides not matched to a gene: 7. This CDR3 has 14 residues. Germline CDR1 LNHDA, CDR2 SQIVND (reference sequence). Sequencing used immunoSEQ multiplex PCR; TCRdb keeps in-frame clones, though not all of them. The sample records around 110,000 clones, less than 90% being singletons. V gene TRBV19 combines with J gene TRBJ1-1, with 7 bases fitting TRBD1. The sequences come from peripheral blood, collected on day 0 of AZD1222 vaccination. This sequence originates from an adult in good health. The CDR3 nucleotides read TGTGCCAGTAGTCCTCAGGGGGTAGGCACTGAAGCTTTCTTT. Its translation: CASSPQGVGTEAFF.